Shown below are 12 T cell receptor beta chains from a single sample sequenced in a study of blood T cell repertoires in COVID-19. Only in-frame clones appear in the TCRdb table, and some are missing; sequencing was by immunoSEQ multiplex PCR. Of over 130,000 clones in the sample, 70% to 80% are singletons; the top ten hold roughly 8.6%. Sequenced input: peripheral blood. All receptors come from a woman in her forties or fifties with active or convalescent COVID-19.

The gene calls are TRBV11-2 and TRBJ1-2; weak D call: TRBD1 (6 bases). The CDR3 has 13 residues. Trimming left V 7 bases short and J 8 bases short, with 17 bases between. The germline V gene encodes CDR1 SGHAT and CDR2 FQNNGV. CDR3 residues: CASTIDRLGGYTF. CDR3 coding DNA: TGTGCCAGCACCATTGACAGGCTCGGAGGCTACACCTTC.

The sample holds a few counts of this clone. CDR3 DNA: TGTGCCAGCAGCCTCCAGGGAAATCAGCCCCAGCATTTT. Translating it yields CASSLQGNQPQHF. The chain recombines TRBV16 with TRBJ1-5; weak D call: TRBD1 (5 bases). CDR3 size: 13 residues. Per the germline V gene, CDR1 is KGHSY and CDR2 is FQNENV. V was pared by 4 bases and J by 4 bases, with 8 bases between.

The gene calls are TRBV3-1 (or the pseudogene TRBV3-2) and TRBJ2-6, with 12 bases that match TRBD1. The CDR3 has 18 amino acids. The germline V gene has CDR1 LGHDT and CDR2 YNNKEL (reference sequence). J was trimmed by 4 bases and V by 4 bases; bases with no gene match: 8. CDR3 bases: TGTGCCAGCAGCCCCCGGGACAGGGGGCCCGTCGGGGCCAACGTCCTGACTTTC. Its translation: CASSPRDRGPVGANVLTF.

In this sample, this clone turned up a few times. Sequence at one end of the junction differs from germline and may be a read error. CDR3 residues: CASSETWGRASF. The CDR3 nucleotides read TGTGCCAGCAGCGAGACCTGGGGCAGGGCTAGCTTC. This rearrangement joins TRBV5-6 to TRBJ1-2, with D possibly matching TRBD1 (5 bases). The germline gives CDR1 SGHDT, CDR2 YYEEEE. The CDR3 length is 12 residues.

The CDR3 region has the DNA TGTGCCAGCAGCCATGGACAGGGTGGCTACACCTTC. Translation: CASSHGQGGYTF. The V call is TRBV3-1 (or the pseudogene TRBV3-2), the J call TRBJ1-2; 8 bases map to TRBD1. The trim removed 3 bases at V and 7 bases at J, leaving 1 base unmatched. CDR1 and CDR2 (germline): LGHDT, YNNKEL (reference sequence). CDR3 length: 12 residues.

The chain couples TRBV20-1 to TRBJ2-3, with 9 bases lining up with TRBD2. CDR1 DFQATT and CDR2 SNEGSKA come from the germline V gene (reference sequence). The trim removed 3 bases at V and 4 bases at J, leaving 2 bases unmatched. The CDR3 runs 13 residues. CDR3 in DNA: TGCAGTGCTAGTCTAGCGGGGTCAGATACGCAGTATTTT. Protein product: CSASLAGSDTQYF.

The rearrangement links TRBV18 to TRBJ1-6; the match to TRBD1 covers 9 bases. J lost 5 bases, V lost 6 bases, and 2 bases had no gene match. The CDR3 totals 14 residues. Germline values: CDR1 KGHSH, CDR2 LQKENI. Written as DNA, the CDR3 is TGTGCCAGCTCGCGGGACAGGGATAATTCACCCCTCCACTTT. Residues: CASSRDRDNSPLHF.

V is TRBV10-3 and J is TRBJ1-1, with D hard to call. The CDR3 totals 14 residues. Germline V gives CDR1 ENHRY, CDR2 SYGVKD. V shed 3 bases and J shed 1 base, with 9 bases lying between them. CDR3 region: CAISDGRTNTEAFF. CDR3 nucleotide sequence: TGTGCCATCAGTGATGGCAGAACGAACACTGAAGCTTTCTTT.

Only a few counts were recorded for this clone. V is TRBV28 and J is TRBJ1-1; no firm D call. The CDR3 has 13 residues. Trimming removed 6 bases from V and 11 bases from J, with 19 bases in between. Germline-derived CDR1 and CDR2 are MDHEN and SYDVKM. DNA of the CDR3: TGTGCCAGCAGCCAGGCTGTTAGTCGGTTGGCTTTCTTT. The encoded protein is CASSQAVSRLAFF.

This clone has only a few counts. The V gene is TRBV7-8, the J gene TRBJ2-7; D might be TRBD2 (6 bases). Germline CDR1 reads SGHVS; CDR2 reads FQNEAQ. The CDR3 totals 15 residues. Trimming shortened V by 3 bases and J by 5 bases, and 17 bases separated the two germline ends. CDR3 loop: CASSLDSWRADEQYF. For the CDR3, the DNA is TGTGCCAGCAGCTTGGATTCCTGGAGGGCCGACGAGCAGTACTTC.

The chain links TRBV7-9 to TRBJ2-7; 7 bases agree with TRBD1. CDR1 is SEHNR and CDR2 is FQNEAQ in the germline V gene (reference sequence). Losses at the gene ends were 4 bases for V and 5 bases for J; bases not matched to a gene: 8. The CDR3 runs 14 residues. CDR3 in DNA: TGTGCCAGCAGCTCGAGACAGGGATCGGACGAGCAGTACTTC. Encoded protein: CASSSRQGSDEQYF.

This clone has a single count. The CDR3 nucleotides are TGTGCCAGCAGCTTCTCGACTACCAAGAACCGTGGCTACACCTTC. Its protein is CASSFSTTKNRGYTF. The chain has TRBV5-6 and TRBJ1-2; the D is unclear. CDR1 SGHDT and CDR2 YYEEEE come from the germline V gene. V was cut by 2 bases and J by 7 bases, with 18 bases left in between. The CDR3 length is 15 residues.